This T cell receptor beta chain was recorded in a study of cytomegalovirus exposure and HLA in healthy donors. Study conclusions and caveats: Reports showed the classifier diagnosing cytomegalovirus status with high specificity and sensitivity.

The CDR3 contains 15 residues. Germline CDR1 is MNHNY and CDR2 is SVGAGI (reference sequence). V lost 5 bases to trimming and J lost 5 bases, with 15 bases between them. Both 60 Vbeta primers and 13 Jbeta primers went into the PCR. The method was immunoSEQ multiplex PCR; TCRdb's version includes in-frame clones alone and lacks a portion of them. Counted here are under 120,000 clones, 60% to 75% occurring once; the ten biggest clones make up about a tenth. Regarding this clone: Antigen unknown.

This chain links TRBV6-6 with TRBJ1-4, with D maybe TRBD1 (5 bases). This receptor was identified in a man between 35 and 55 years old in good health and CMV-seropositive. Material for sequencing was PBMCs. DNA of the CDR3: TGTGCCAGCAGTCCGACGGGGGTGAGGAATGAAAAACTGTTTTTT. It encodes CASSPTGVRNEKLFF.